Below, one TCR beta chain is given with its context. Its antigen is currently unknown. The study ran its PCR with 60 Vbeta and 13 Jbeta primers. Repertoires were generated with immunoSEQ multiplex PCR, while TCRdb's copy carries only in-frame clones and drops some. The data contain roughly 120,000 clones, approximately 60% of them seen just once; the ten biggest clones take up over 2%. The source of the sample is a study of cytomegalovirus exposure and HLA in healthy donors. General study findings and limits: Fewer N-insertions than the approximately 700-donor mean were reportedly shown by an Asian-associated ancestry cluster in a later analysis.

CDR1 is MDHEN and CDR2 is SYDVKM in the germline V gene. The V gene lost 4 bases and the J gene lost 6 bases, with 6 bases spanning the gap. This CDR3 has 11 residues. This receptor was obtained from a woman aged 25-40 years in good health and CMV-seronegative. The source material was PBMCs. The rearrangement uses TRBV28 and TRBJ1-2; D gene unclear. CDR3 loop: CASSYAHGYTF. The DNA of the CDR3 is TGTGCCAGCAGTTATGCGCATGGCTACACCTTC.